This T cell receptor (beta chain) was identified in a study of blood T cell repertoires in COVID-19. About the study: There were acute and convalescent COVID-19 samples, and they came from the United States, Italy and Spain. PBMCs, B-cell-depleted T cells, or T cells were the source of the cDNA or gDNA that made up the material.

Original processing methods: Nucleated cell number was recorded as an estimate derived from reference gene primer amplification. TCRdb keeps only in-frame clones here, not all; method: immunoSEQ multiplex PCR. Clone size and V and J calls were adopted from that table, with D and trimming inferred from the DNA. The sample has over 250,000 clones, about 93% seen once. Those who participated ranged in age from about 18 to 89 years and resided in some 24 US areas. Sequenced material: PBMCs or T cells enriched from blood (not recorded which). The sequence derives from a woman between 25 and 40 years old who had recovered from COVID-19.

Here the CDR3 DNA reads TGCGCCAGCAGCACCGGGACAGGGAGAGAGACCCAGTACTTC. Amino acids: CASSTGTGRETQYF. This rearrangement joins TRBV5-1 to TRBJ2-5; 9 bases fit TRBD1. V lost 4 bases to trimming and J lost 4 bases; unmatched junction nucleotides: 5. Per the germline V gene, CDR1 is SGHRS and CDR2 is YFSETQ. The CDR3 has 14 amino acids.